This T cell receptor (beta chain) was recorded in a study of OX40 agonist ivuxolimab in advanced cancers. About the research overall: Enrollees could have had prior anti-PD-1, anti-PD-L1 or anti-CTLA-4 therapy, which more than 30% had received. General observations from the study: Some of the lowest clonal expansion was seen in partial responders at 0.1-3.0 mg/kg. Compared with CD4+, CD8+ T cells on average had more expanded clones.

Using immunoSEQ multiplex PCR, the repertoire was profiled, and TCRdb retains in-frame clones only, with some absent. The sample shows about 34,000 clones, approximately 91% of them seen only once. Concerning this clone: Its matching antigen is unknown.

This CDR3 region has 14 residues. The germline V gene encodes CDR1 KGHSH and CDR2 LQKENI. The V segment lost 2 bases and the J segment 6 bases; nucleotides outside the gene matches: 5. The V call is TRBV18, the J call TRBJ2-3, with TRBD2 matching 7 bases. The receptor was isolated from an adult with an advanced solid tumor such as melanoma, head and neck, liver or kidney cancer. The material sequenced was CD4+ or CD8+ T cells sorted from blood, taken in a trial of the OX40 agonist ivuxolimab. CDR3 sequence (DNA): TGTGCCAGCTCACCAAGGGAGGGTAGTGATACGCAGTATTTT. It translates to CASSPREGSDTQYF.